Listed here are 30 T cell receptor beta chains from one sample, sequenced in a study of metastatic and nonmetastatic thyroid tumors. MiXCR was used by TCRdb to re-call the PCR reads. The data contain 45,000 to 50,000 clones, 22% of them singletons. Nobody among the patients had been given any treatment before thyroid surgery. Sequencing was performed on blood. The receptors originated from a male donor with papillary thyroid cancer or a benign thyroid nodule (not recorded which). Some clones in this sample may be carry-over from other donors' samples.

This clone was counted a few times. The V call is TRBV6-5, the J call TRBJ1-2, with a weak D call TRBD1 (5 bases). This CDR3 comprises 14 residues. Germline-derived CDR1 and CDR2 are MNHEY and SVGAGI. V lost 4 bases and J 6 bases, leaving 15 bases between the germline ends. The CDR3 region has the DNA TGTGCCAGCAGTTTATTCCAGGGTGAGGATGGCTACACCTTC. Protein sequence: CASSLFQGEDGYTF.

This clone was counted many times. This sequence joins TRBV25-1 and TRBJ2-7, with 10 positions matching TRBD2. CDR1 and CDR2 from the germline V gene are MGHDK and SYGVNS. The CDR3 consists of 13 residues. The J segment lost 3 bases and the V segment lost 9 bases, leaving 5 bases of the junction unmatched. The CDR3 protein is CASASGGYYEQYF. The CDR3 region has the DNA TGTGCCAGTGCTAGCGGGGGATACTACGAGCAGTACTTC.

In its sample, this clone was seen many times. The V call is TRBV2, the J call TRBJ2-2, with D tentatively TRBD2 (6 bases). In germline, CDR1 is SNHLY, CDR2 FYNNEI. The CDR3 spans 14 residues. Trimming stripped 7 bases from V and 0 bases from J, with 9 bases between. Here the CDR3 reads CASKSGSNTGELFF. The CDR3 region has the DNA TGTGCCAGCAAGAGCGGGTCGAACACCGGGGAGCTGTTTTTT.

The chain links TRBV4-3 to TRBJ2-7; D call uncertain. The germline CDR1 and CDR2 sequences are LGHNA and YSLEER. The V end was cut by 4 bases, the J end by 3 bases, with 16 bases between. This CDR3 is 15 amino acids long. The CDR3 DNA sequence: TGCGCCAGCAGCCTGGTTGCCAGCCCAAACTACGAGCAGTACTTC. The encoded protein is CASSLVASPNYEQYF.

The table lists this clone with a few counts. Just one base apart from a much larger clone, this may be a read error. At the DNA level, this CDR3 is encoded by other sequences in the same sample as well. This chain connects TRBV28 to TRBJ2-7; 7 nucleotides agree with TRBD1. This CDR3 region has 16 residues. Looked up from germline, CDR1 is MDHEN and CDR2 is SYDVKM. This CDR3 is CASSPGTALRGYEQYF. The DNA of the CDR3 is TGCGCCAGCAGTCCGGGGACAGCACTAAGGGGATACGAGCAGTACTTC.

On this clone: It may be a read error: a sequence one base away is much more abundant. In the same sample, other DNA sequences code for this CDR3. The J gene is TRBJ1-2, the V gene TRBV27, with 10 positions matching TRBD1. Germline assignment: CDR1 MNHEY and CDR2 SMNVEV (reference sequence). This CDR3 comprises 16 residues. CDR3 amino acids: CASSSPSGQGFYGYTF. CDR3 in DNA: TGCGCCAGCAGTTCCCCGTCGGGACAGGGGTTCTATGGCTACACCTTC.

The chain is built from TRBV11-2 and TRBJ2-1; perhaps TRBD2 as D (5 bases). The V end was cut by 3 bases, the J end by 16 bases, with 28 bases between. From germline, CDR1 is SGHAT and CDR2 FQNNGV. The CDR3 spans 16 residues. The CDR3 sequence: CASSFNWIGEYNEYFF. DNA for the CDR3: TGTGCCAGCAGCTTTAATTGGATCGGGGAGTACAATGAGTATTTCTTC.

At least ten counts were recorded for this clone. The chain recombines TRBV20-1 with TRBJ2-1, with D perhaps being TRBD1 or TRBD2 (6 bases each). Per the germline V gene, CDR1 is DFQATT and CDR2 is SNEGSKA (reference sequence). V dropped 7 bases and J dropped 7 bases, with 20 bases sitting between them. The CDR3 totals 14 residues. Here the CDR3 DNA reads TGCAGTGGACAGGCAGGAGGGACTTGGAATGAGCAGTTCTTC. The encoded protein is CSGQAGGTWNEQFF.

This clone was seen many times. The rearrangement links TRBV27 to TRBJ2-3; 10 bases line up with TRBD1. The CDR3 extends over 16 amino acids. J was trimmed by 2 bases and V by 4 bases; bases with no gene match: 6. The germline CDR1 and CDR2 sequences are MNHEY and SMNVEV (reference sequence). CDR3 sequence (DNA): TGTGCCAGCAGTTCTCCGGGACAGGGGAACACAGATACGCAGTATTTT. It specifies CASSSPGQGNTDTQYF.

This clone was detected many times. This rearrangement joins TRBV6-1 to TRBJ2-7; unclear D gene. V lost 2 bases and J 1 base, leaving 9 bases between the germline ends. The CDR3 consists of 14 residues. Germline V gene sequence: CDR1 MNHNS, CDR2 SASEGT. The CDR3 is CASSEMDGSYEQYF. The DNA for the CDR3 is TGTGCCAGCAGTGAAATGGACGGATCCTACGAGCAGTACTTC.

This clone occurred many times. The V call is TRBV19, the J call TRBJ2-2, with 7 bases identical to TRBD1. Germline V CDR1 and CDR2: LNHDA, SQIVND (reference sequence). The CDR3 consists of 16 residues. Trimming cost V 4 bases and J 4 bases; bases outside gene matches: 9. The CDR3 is CASSSPTGLFTGELFF. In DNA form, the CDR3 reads TGTGCCAGTAGTAGCCCGACAGGGCTTTTCACCGGGGAGCTGTTTTTT.

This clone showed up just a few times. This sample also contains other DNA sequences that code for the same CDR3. As DNA, the CDR3 is TGTGCCAGCAGACCCACAGGGGGCAATCAGCCCCAGCATTTT. Its translation: CASRPTGGNQPQHF. The chain joins TRBV6-2 or TRBV6-3 to TRBJ1-5; 7 bases are shared with TRBD1. V shed 6 bases, J shed 2 bases, and the junction held 4 bases outside the gene matches. This CDR3 spans 14 amino acids. Germline V gene lookup returns CDR1 MNHEY and CDR2 SVGEGT.

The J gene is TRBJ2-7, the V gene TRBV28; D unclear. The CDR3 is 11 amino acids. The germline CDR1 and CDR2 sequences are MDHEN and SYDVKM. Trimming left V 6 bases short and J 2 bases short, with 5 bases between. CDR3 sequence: CASRAPYEQYF. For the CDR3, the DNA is TGTGCCAGCAGAGCCCCCTACGAGCAGTACTTC.

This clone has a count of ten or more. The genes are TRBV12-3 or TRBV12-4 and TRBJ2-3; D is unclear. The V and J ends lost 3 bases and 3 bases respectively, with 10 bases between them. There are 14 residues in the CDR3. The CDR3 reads CASSFGFSTDTQYF. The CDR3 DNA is TGTGCCAGCAGTTTCGGGTTTAGTACAGATACGCAGTATTTT.

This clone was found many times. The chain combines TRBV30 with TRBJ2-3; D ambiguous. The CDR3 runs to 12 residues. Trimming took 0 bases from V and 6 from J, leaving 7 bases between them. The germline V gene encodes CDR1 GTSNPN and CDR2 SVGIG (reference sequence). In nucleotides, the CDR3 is TGTGCCTGGAGTGTGCAACGGGATACGCAGTATTTT. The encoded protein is CAWSVQRDTQYF.

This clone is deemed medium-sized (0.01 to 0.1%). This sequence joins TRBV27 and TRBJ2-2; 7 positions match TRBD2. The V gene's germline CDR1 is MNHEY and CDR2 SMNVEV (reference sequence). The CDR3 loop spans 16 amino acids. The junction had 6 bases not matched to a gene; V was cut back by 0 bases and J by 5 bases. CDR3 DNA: TGTGCCAGCAGTTTATCTTGGGGGGGGGAAACCGGGGAGCTGTTTTTT. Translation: CASSLSWGGETGELFF.

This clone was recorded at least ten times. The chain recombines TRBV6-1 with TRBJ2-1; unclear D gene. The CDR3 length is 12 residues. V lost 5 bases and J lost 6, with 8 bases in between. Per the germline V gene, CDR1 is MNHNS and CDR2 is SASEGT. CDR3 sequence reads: CASSRSGNEQFF. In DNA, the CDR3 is TGTGCCAGCAGTCGGTCTGGCAATGAGCAGTTCTTC.

The CDR3 reads CSARDALDTEAFF. The CDR3 DNA follows: TGCAGTGCTAGAGATGCTTTGGACACTGAAGCTTTCTTT. V and J are TRBV20-1 and TRBJ1-1, with D unclear. This CDR3 contains 13 residues. Trimming stripped 0 bases from V and 3 bases from J, with 8 bases between. Germline CDR1 DFQATT, CDR2 SNEGSKA (reference sequence).

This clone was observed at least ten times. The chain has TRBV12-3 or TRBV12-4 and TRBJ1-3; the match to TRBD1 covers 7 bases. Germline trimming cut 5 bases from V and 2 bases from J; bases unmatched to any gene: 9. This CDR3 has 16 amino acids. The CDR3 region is CASSPQGRKTGNTIYF. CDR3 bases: TGTGCCAGCAGTCCACAGGGGCGGAAAACTGGAAACACCATATATTTT.

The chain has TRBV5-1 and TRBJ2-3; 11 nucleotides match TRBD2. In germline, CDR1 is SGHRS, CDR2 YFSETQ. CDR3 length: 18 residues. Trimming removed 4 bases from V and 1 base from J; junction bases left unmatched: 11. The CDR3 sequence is CASSVGALAGAGTDTQYF. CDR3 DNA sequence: TGCGCCAGCAGCGTAGGGGCACTAGCGGGAGCCGGCACAGATACGCAGTATTTT.

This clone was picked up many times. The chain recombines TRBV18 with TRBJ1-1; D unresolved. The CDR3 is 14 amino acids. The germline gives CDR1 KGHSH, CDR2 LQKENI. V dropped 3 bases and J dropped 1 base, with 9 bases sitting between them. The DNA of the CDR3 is TGTGCCAGCTCACCGATACCTAGGAACACTGAAGCTTTCTTT. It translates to CASSPIPRNTEAFF.

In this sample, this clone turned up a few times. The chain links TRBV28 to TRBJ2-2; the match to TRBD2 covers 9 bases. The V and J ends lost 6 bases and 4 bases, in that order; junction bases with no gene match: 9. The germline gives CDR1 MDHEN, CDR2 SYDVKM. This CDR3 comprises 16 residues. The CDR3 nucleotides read TGTGCCAGCAGCCCCGGAGTAGCGGGGGTCACCGGGGAGCTGTTTTTT. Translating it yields CASSPGVAGVTGELFF.

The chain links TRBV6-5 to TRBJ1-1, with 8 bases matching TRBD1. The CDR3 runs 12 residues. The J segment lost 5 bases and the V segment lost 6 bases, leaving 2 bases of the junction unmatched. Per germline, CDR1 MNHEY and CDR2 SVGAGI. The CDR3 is CASRDRVTEAFF. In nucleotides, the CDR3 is TGTGCCAGCAGGGACAGGGTAACTGAAGCTTTCTTT.

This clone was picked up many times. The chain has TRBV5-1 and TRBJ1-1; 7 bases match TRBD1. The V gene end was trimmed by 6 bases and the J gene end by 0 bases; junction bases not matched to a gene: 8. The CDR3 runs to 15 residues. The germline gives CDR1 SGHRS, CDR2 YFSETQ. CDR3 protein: CASTPRGQMNTEAFF. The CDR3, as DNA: TGCGCCAGCACCCCTCGGGGACAGATGAACACTGAAGCTTTCTTT.

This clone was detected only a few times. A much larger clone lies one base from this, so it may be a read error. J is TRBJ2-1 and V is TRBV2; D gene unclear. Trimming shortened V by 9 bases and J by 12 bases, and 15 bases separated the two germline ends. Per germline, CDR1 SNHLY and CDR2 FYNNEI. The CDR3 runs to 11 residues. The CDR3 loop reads CASLCTTWQFF. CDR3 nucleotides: TGTGCCAGTTTATGTACAACTTGGCAGTTCTTC.

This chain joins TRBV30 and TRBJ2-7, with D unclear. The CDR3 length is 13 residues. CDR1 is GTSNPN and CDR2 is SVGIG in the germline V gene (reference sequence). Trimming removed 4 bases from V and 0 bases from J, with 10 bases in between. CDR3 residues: CAWMEKSSYEQYF. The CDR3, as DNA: TGTGCCTGGATGGAGAAAAGCTCCTACGAGCAGTACTTC.

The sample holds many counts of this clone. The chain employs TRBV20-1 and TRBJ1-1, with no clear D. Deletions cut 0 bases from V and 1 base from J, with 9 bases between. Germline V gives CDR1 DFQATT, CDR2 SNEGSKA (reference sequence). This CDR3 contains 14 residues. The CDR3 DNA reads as TGCAGTGCTAGAGATCTGAAGGGGAACACTGAAGCTTTCTTT. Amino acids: CSARDLKGNTEAFF.

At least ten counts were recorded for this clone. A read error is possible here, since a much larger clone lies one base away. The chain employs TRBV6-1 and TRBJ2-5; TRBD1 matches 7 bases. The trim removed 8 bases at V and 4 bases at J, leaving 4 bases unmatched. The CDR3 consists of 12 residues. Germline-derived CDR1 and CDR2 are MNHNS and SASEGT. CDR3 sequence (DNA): TGTGCCAGCGGTAGGGGGCGAGAGACCCAGTACTTC. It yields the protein CASGRGRETQYF.

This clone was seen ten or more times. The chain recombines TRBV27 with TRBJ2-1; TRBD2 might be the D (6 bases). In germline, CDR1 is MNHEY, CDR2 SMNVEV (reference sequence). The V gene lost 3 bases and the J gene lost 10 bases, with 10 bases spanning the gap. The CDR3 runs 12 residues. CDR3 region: CASSFRDSEQFF. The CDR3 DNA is TGTGCCAGCAGTTTTAGGGACTCGGAGCAGTTCTTC.

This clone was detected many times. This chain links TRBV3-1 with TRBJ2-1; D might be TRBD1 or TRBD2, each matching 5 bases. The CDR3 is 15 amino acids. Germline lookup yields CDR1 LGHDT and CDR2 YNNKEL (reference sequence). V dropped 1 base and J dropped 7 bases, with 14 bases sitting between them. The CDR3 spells CASSQGAGSRNEQFF. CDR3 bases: TGTGCCAGCAGCCAAGGGGCAGGGAGCAGGAATGAGCAGTTCTTC.